The TCR beta chain described here comes from a study of blood T cell repertoires in COVID-19. As originally analysed: Reference gene primers were amplified, and this amplification served to estimate nucleated cell counts. Sequenced by immunoSEQ multiplex PCR; TCRdb stores in-frame clones only, minus some. The V and J calls and the clone size are those of that table, but D and trimming were determined from the DNA. The sample shows approximately 93,000 clones, just over 85% of them seen only once. Trimming removed 6 bases at V and 4 bases at J, with 25 bases between. CDR3 length: 17 residues. The germline gives CDR1 SQVTM, CDR2 ANQGSEA.

The sample taken for sequencing was peripheral blood. The rearrangement joins TRBV29-1 to TRBJ1-3, with D possibly matching TRBD1 (6 bases). The clonotype originates from a middle-aged man with active or convalescent COVID-19. The CDR3: CSVIPGHQNSPGNTIYF. The DNA for the CDR3 is TGCAGCGTCATACCGGGACACCAGAATTCGCCCGGAAACACCATATATTTT.